The 21 T cell receptor beta chains in this list originate from one sample, sequenced in a study of cytomegalovirus exposure and HLA in healthy donors (dated by TCRdb to about 2017). The library was made by the immunoSEQ multiplex PCR assay. For the multiplex PCR, a mixture combining 60 forward primers for TCR Vbeta segments and 13 reverse primers for TCR Jbeta segments was used. The table comes from immuneACCESS by way of TCRdb, which keeps in-frame sequences with V and J called. Part of the clones is missing from these tables; in studies checked, under half for an unresolved V gene and the rest for unknown reasons. Across this sample there are under 50,000 clones, with about 66% seen only once. The ten largest clones represent 18% of the sample. The sample comprised PBMCs. The receptor source for this set is a man in his forties or fifties in good health and CMV-seropositive.

The V call is TRBV6-5, the J call TRBJ1-2; D not resolved. Between the trimmed V and J ends, which lost 5 bases and 2 bases, there was a span of 12 bases. The CDR3 extends over 14 amino acids. From germline, CDR1 is MNHEY and CDR2 SVGAGI. The CDR3, as DNA: TGTGCCAGCAGTGGAAAACAGAGAAACTATGGCTACACCTTC. It is translated as CASSGKQRNYGYTF.

The chain couples TRBV6-5 to TRBJ2-3, with 8 nucleotides matching TRBD2. The CDR3 sequence is 16 residues long. The V and J ends lost 2 bases and 4 bases, in that order; junction bases with no gene match: 8. The V gene's germline CDR1 is MNHEY and CDR2 SVGAGI. CDR3 region: CASSYNGGALADTQYF. For the CDR3, the DNA is TGTGCCAGCAGTTACAACGGGGGGGCCCTCGCAGATACGCAGTATTTT.

The CDR3 DNA follows: TGCGCCAGCGGAATCGGACAGGGGAATTCACCCCTCCACTTT. Its translation is CASGIGQGNSPLHF. V usage is TRBV5-1 and J usage is TRBJ1-6; 9 bases align to TRBD1. V dropped 7 bases and J dropped 7; count of bases not matched to a gene: 6. The CDR3 extends over 14 amino acids. CDR1 is SGHRS and CDR2 is YFSETQ in the germline V gene.

This clone was seen only a few times. The chain couples TRBV21-1 to TRBJ2-7; the table's D call of TRBD1 was not tested on the DNA. TRBV21-1 is annotated as a pseudogene. The CDR3 length is 16 residues. The CDR3 DNA follows: TGTGCCAGCAGCATGGGCAAGACAGGGGGCCTGTACGAGCAGTACTTC. This sequence encodes CASSMGKTGGLYEQYF.

The chain employs TRBV2 and TRBJ2-7; 8 bases fit TRBD1. Germline CDR1 and CDR2: SNHLY and FYNNEI. The CDR3 covers 13 residues. Unmatched junction bases numbered 5, after V lost 5 bases and J lost 5 bases. The CDR3 DNA reads as TGTGCCAGCAGTACCGGACAGGGCAACGAGCAGTACTTC. Its translation: CASSTGQGNEQYF. The whole variable domain, remainder taken from reference TRBV2 and TRBJ2-7, is EPEVTQTPSHQVTQMGQEVILRCVPISNHLYFYWYRQILGQKVEFLVSFYNNEISEKSEIFDDQFSVERPDGSNFTLKIRSTKLEDSAMYFCASSTGQGNEQYFGPGTRLTVT.

This chain joins TRBV7-3 and TRBJ1-1; D is perhaps TRBD1 (6 bases). Looked up from germline, CDR1 is SGHTA and CDR2 is FQGTGA. This CDR3 has 13 residues. The V and J ends lost 5 bases and 5 bases respectively, with 12 bases between them. The CDR3 loop is CASSEQGNTEAFF. CDR3 coding DNA: TGTGCCAGCAGCGAGCAGGGGAATACTGAAGCTTTCTTT. The full variable domain, in which reference TRBV7-3 and TRBJ1-1 provide the parts outside the CDR3, is GAGVSQTPSNKVTEKGKYVELRCDPISGHTALYWYRQSLGQGPEFLIYFQGTGAADDSGLPNDRFFAVRPEGSVSTLKIQRTERGDSAVYLCASSEQGNTEAFFGQGTRLTVV.

The gene calls are TRBV5-1 and TRBJ2-5; D is possibly TRBD2 (6 bases). Per the germline V gene, CDR1 is SGHRS and CDR2 is YFSETQ. V was trimmed by 4 bases and J by 4 bases, leaving 20 bases between them. This CDR3 contains 16 residues. CDR3 nucleotide sequence: TGCGCCAGCAGCCCGGAGGCCTCCTCGGGAGCAGAGACCCAGTACTTC. Residues: CASSPEASSGAETQYF.

The chain recombines TRBV10-3 with TRBJ2-3, with D perhaps TRBD2 (7 bases). V lost 8 bases and J 3 bases, leaving 15 bases between the germline ends. Germline loops: CDR1 ENHRY, CDR2 SYGVKD. The CDR3 runs 14 residues. The chain's CDR3 is CAIRGHSGTDTQYF. CDR3 nucleotide sequence: TGTGCCATCCGGGGGCATAGCGGGACAGATACGCAGTATTTT.

V usage is TRBV9 and J usage is TRBJ2-3; perhaps TRBD1 as D (6 bases). CDR3 size: 15 residues. Trimming took off 3 bases at V and 2 bases at J, with 13 bases between the two ends. Germline V gene sequence: CDR1 SGDLS, CDR2 YYNGEE. The DNA of the CDR3 is TGTGCCAGCAGCGCCCACGGACAGCTCACAGATACGCAGTATTTT. Translated, it gives CASSAHGQLTDTQYF.

The chain recombines TRBV10-3 with TRBJ2-4, with 10 positions matching TRBD1. Germline lookup yields CDR1 ENHRY and CDR2 SYGVKD. V lost 0 bases to trimming and J lost 7 bases; unmatched junction nucleotides: 3. This CDR3 contains 15 residues. The CDR3 loop reads CAISESTGGMNIQYF. In DNA, the CDR3 is TGTGCCATCAGTGAGTCGACAGGGGGCATGAACATTCAGTACTTC.

This clone has only one observation. The chain joins TRBV25-1 to TRBJ2-7; 7 bases match TRBD1. The V and J ends lost 3 bases and 2 bases, in that order; junction bases with no gene match: 7. In germline, CDR1 is MGHDK, CDR2 SYGVNS. The CDR3 is made up of 15 amino acids. The CDR3 is CASSESGRGTYEQYF. The CDR3 coding sequence is TGTGCCAGCAGTGAGAGTGGCAGGGGGACCTACGAGCAGTACTTC.

This clone occurred a few times. This sequence joins TRBV6-6 and TRBJ2-2; TRBD1 might be the D (6 bases). Trimming took off 6 bases at V and 7 bases at J, with 18 bases between the two ends. The CDR3 runs 15 residues. Germline CDR1 MNHNY, CDR2 SVGAGI (reference sequence). The CDR3 here is CASSPGTYLVGELFF. The DNA for the CDR3 is TGTGCCAGCAGCCCCGGGACATACCTGGTCGGGGAGCTGTTTTTT.

The count of this clone is one. The chain has TRBV6-5 and TRBJ2-3, with 7 positions matching TRBD1. Germline CDR1 is MNHEY and CDR2 is SVGAGI. This CDR3 comprises 15 residues. The junction had 10 bases not matched to a gene; V was cut back by 7 bases and J by 3 bases. CDR3 residues: CASNDPGGETDTQYF. In DNA form, the CDR3 reads TGTGCCAGCAACGACCCAGGGGGAGAGACAGATACGCAGTATTTT.

The sample holds one count of this clone. J is TRBJ1-1 and V is TRBV12-5, with a tentative D call TRBD1 (5 bases). Germline CDR1 LGHNT, CDR2 FRNRAP. CDR3 length: 15 amino acids. V lost 0 bases and J lost 4, with 12 bases in between. The CDR3 coding sequence is TGTGCTAGTGGTTTGGTACAGGCGTGGGGCACTGAAGCTTTCTTT. This translates into CASGLVQAWGTEAFF.

In the case of this clone: The CDR3 carries no conserved terminal phenylalanine or tryptophan, so it likely arises from a read error. The DNA of the CDR3 is TGCGCCAGCACCCGACAGACAGGGATGCGTCGATGCGCTGAAGCTTTCCTT. Translating gives CASTRQTGMRRCAEAFL. The chain has TRBV10-1 and TRBJ1-1; TRBD1 agrees at 7 bases. V lost 7 bases to trimming and J lost 6 bases; unmatched junction nucleotides: 20. The CDR3 spans 17 residues. The germline V gene has CDR1 WNHNN and CDR2 SYGVQD (reference sequence).

V is TRBV10-2 and J is TRBJ2-5, with D perhaps matching TRBD1 (6 bases). In germline, CDR1 is WSHSY, CDR2 SAAADI. V gave up 0 bases and J gave up 0 bases, with 11 bases separating them. The CDR3 is made up of 16 amino acids. The CDR3: CASSESGTSYQETQYF. DNA of the CDR3: TGCGCCAGCAGTGAGTCTGGGACATCGTACCAAGAGACCCAGTACTTC.

This chain joins TRBV11-3 and TRBJ2-7, with 7 bases identical to TRBD1. The CDR3 extends over 14 amino acids. Germline V gives CDR1 SGHNT, CDR2 YENEEA. J lost 5 bases, V lost 2 bases, and 6 bases had no gene match. CDR3 nucleotide sequence: TGTGCCAGCAGCTTACGACAGGGTCTGAACGAGCAGTACTTC. It encodes CASSLRQGLNEQYF.

V gene TRBV25-1 combines with J gene TRBJ1-2, with 7 bases lining up with TRBD1. CDR3 size: 14 residues. V was clipped by 5 bases and J by 2 bases; unmatched bases: 5. Germline-derived CDR1 and CDR2 are MGHDK and SYGVNS. The CDR3 DNA sequence: TGTGCCAGCAGTTACGGGACAGCCAACTATGGCTACACCTTC. Translated, it gives CASSYGTANYGYTF.

The chain joins TRBV7-2 to TRBJ2-1; the match to TRBD2 covers 13 bases. With 3 bases clipped from V and 9 bases from J, the junction kept 8 bases outside the gene matches. This CDR3 has 16 residues. The germline V gene encodes CDR1 SGHTA and CDR2 FQGNSA. The CDR3 DNA reads as TGTGCCAGCAGCTTTACTAGCGGGGGGGCGCGCGGTGAGCAGTTCTTC. Encoded protein: CASSFTSGGARGEQFF. Drawing the rest from reference TRBV7-2 and TRBJ2-1, the complete variable domain is GAGVSQSPSNKVTEKGKDVELRCDPISGHTALYWYRQSLGQGLEFLIYFQGNSAPDKSGLPSDRFSAERTGGSVSTLTIQRTQQEDSAVYLCASSFTSGGARGEQFFGPGTRLTVL.

The J gene is TRBJ2-1, the V gene TRBV7-8, with a weak D call TRBD2 (7 bases). The ends were cut back, 5 bases at V and 1 base at J, with 9 bases in the middle. Germline-derived CDR1 and CDR2 are SGHVS and FQNEAQ. The CDR3 sequence is 14 residues long. The CDR3 nucleotides read TGTGCCAGCAGCGGGGGGGCGTCCTACAATGAGCAGTTCTTC. Translated: CASSGGASYNEQFF.

This clone has a handful of counts. V is TRBV7-8 and J is TRBJ1-1; D not certain. V was pared by 5 bases and J by 0 bases, with 10 bases between. The CDR3 covers 14 residues. Germline V CDR1 and CDR2: SGHVS, FQNEAQ. This chain's CDR3 is CASSPTPMNTEAFF. In DNA, the CDR3 is TGTGCCAGCAGCCCGACACCGATGAACACTGAAGCTTTCTTT. Combining the CDR3 with reference TRBV7-8 and TRBJ1-1 gives the whole variable domain GAGVSQSPRYKVAKRGQDVALRCDPISGHVSLFWYQQALGQGPEFLTYFQNEAQLDKSGLPSDRFFAERPEGSVSTLKIQRTQQEDSAVYLCASSPTPMNTEAFFGQGTRLTVV.